This TCR beta chain was found in a study of beta chain features in type 1 diabetes (dated by TCRdb to 2017 to 2018). Turning to the overall study: Mean age, gender distribution, total cell number and subset yield were not different between patients and healthy donors. Across all samples, roughly 110,000,000 sorted cells were examined, and cell number per subset correlated strongly with RNA yield. Regulatory and stem cell-like memory subsets were isolated from only 8 patients and roughly eight healthy donors, whereas naive and central memory subsets came from all 28 donors. In the study, TCRB repertoires of sorted circulating CD4+ T cell subsets from recently diagnosed type 1 diabetes patients were compared with those of matched healthy donors.

Beyond this particular receptor, the publication reports: Shorter templates might have been favored by PCR, but patient and control samples were amplified and corrected together, so both groups would have been affected equally by any skew. Naive, central memory and regulatory TCRB repertoires appeared more similar among patients than among healthy donors. At VDJ recombination sites, patients with type 1 diabetes made fewer insertions and deleted more nucleotides, a pattern implying thymic rearrangement abnormalities. A moderate but significant shortening of TCRB CDR3 length was observed in type 1 diabetes patients in all four CD4+ subsets. HLA sub-analyses involved small numbers of individuals, so any influence of HLA type on TCRB rearrangement remained unresolved. Because cDNA was sequenced instead of genomic DNA, activated cells with high expression could be over-represented, although the groups did not differ in activation or CD3 levels.

Including cysteine and phenylalanine, the CDR3 has 18 amino acids. Only the CDR3 portion is preserved as DNA: 54 bases, with reading frame beginning at the first base. Trimming leaves V shorter by 5 bases and J shorter by 1 base, with the junction holding 11 bases beyond the gene matches. CDR1 and CDR2 were assigned from the germline V gene as SGHTA and FQGNSA. On this clone itself: The antigen it recognizes is unknown. No base quality values were provided; no much bigger clone lies one nucleotide off.

From each donor, a single peripheral blood sample of approximately 0.11 L on average was drawn into heparinised tubes. Using a panel that included CD45RO, CCR7, CD25, CD127, CD95 and CD27, naive, central memory, regulatory and stem cell-like memory CD4+ T cells were sorted on a BD FACSAria II. Purity was above 98% for every sorted population. PBMCs were isolated right away by Lymphoprep density gradient centrifugation and were stained directly, without culture. To minimize batch effects, samples were stained and sorted in pairs, one healthy donor with one patient per experiment. The entire amount of isolated RNA was reverse transcribed using the High Capacity cDNA Reverse Transcription Kit, so the sequenced TCRB transcripts were expressed ones. Deep immunoSEQ sequencing was applied to naive, central memory and regulatory T cell samples, giving an average of about 3.4 million total reads per sample. Sorted cells were lysed in RLT buffer and RNA was extracted with DNase-treated RNeasy Micro or Mini kits, depending on cell number. Each cell subset was processed separately to prevent cross-contamination, with patient and healthy donor samples processed together. TCRB sequences were amplified from cDNA with the immunoSEQ multiplex PCR, producing 87-bp fragments spanning the CDR3 region. Sequencing of the amplicons was performed on the Illumina HiSeq platform. The published analysis was carried out like this. Synthetic template baselines were used to correct PCR bias computationally, reads within Hamming distance 2 were collapsed, and singletons that could not be merged were discarded. Reads were aligned against IMGT to assign V, D and J genes, CDR3 length and insertions or deletions at six rearrangement sites. Within each subset, clonotype counts were normalized to the number of sorted cells before true diversity and Gini coefficients were calculated with the tcR R package. The overlap coefficient, calculated on TCRB nucleotide sequences, was used to quantify repertoire sharing. As a proxy for the pre-selection repertoire, out-of-frame TCRB sequences from naive cells were analyzed. The table was pulled from immuneACCESS by TCRdb, which kept in-frame rearrangements only. Such tables lose some clones; where checked, under half of the loss comes from unresolved V genes, and the rest has no known cause. V and J calls plus clone size are reproduced from that table; the DNA served to infer D and trimming. The sample table shows 200,000 to 250,000 clones, and approximately 14% are seen once. Jointly, the top ten make up more than 0.025% of the sample.

The chain employs TRBV7-2 and TRBJ2-3; the central 11 bases match TRBD2. Sequencing used naive CD4+ T cells from blood. The cell subset or site label, read with the paper, signifies: true naive CD4+ T cells. This clonotype was sampled from a woman in her 40s in good health. CDR3 protein: CASSLPSGGNWGTDTQYF. The bases are TGTGCCAGCAGCCTGCCTAGCGGGGGGAATTGGGGCACAGATACGCAGTATTTT. Joined to the reference TRBV7-2 and TRBJ2-3 proteins, this CDR3 gives the full variable domain: GAGVSQSPSNKVTEKGKDVELRCDPISGHTALYWYRQSLGQGLEFLIYFQGNSAPDKSGLPSDRFSAERTGGSVSTLTIQRTQQEDSAVYLCASSLPSGGNWGTDTQYFGPGTRLTVL.